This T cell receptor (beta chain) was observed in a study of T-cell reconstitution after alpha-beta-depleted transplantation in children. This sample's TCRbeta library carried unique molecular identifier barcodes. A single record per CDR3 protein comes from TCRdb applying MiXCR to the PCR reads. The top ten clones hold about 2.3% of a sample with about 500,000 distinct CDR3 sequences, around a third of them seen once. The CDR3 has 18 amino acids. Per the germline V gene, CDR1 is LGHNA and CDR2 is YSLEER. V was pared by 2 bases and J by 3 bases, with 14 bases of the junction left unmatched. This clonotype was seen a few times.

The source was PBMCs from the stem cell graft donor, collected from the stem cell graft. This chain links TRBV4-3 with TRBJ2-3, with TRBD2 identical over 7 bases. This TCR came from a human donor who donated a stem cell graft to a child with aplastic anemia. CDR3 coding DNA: TGCGCCAGCAGCCAATCTGTGGCTGGGGCGGGAGTAACAGATACGCAGTATTTT. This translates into CASSQSVAGAGVTDTQYF.